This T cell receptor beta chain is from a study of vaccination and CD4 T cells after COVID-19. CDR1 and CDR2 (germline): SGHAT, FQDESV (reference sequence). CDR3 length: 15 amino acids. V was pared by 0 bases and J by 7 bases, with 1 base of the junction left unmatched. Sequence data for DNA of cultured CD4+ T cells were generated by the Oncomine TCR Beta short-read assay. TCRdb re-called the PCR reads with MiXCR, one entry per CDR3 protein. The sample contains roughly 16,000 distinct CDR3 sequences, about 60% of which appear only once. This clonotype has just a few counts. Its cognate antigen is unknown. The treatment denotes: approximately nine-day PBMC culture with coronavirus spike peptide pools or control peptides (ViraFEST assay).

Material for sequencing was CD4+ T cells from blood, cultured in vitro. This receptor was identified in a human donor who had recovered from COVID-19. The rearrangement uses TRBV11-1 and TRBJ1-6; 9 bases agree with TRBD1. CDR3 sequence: CASSLAGTGNSPLHF. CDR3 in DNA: TGTGCCAGCAGCTTAGCCGGGACAGGGAATTCACCCCTCCACTTT.